This TCR beta chain was found in a study of CD8 T cells in ankylosing spondylitis. In this sample, this clonotype turned up many times. Quantitative 5'-RACE with molecular barcodes was used to make the TCR beta libraries. From the 5' RACE reads, TCRdb called clonotypes with MiXCR, one entry per CDR3 protein. This table has roughly 180,000 distinct CDR3 sequences, around a tenth appearing once. CDR3 length: 15 amino acids. CDR1 is DFQATT and CDR2 is SNEGSKA in the germline V gene (reference sequence). V lost 1 base and J 2 bases, leaving 14 bases between the germline ends. The chain couples TRBV20-1 to TRBJ1-1; perhaps TRBD1 as D (5 bases). The TCR comes from a male donor with ankylosing spondylitis or in good health (not recorded which). The sequenced sample was blood, either unsorted or a sorted T cell fraction (not recorded which). CDR3 sequence reads: CSARVTGRVNTEAFF. CDR3 nucleotide sequence: TGCAGTGCTAGAGTGACGGGGCGCGTAAACACTGAAGCTTTCTTT.